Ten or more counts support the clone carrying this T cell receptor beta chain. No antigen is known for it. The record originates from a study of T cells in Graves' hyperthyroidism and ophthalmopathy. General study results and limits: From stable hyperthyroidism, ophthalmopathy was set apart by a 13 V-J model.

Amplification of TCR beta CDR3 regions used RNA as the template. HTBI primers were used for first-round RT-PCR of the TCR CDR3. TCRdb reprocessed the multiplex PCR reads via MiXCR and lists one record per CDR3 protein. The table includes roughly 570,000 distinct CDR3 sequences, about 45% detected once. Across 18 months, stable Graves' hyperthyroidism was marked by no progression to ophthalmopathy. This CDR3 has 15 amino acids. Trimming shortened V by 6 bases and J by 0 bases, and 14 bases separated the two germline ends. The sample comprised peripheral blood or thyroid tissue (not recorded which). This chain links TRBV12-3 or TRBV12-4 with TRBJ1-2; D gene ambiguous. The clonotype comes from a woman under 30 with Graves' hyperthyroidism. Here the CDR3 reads CASSTDITANYGYTF. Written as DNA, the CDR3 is TGTGCCAGCAGCACGGATATCACAGCTAACTATGGCTACACCTTC.